The 8 T cell receptor beta chains below were found in one sample sequenced in a study of blood T cell repertoires in COVID-19. TCRdb's table, derived via immunoSEQ multiplex PCR, lists solely in-frame clones and lacks some. In the table there are about 300,000 clones, over 75% of which are singletons. Sequencing was done on a sample of PBMCs or T cells enriched from blood (not recorded which). The receptors were sampled from a man between 25 and 39 years old who had recovered from COVID-19.

In its sample, this clone was seen once. V and J are TRBV6-1 and TRBJ2-2; D might be TRBD1 (7 bases). The CDR3 is made up of 15 amino acids. CDR1 MNHNS and CDR2 SASEGT come from the germline V gene. The V end was cut by 3 bases, the J end by 7 bases, with 15 bases between. The CDR3 region is CASSDNRGLVGELFF. The DNA for the CDR3 is TGTGCCAGCAGTGATAACAGGGGACTGGTCGGGGAGCTGTTTTTT.

The chain employs TRBV28 and TRBJ2-3, with 7 bases identical to TRBD1. This CDR3 is 16 amino acids long. The J segment lost 4 bases and the V segment lost 6 bases, leaving 13 bases of the junction unmatched. CDR1 is MDHEN and CDR2 is SYDVKM in the germline V gene. The CDR3 bases are TGTGCCAGCAGACCTACCGAACAGGGGTGGTCAGATACGCAGTATTTT. Amino acids: CASRPTEQGWSDTQYF.

V is TRBV6-2 or TRBV6-3 and J is TRBJ2-7; tentatively, D is TRBD1 (6 bases). Germline values: CDR1 MNHEY, CDR2 SVGEGT. V lost 4 bases, J lost 4 bases, and 20 bases lay in between. The CDR3 runs to 16 residues. This CDR3 is CASSLGRTEPIYEQYF. CDR3 DNA sequence: TGTGCCAGCAGTTTGGGCAGGACAGAACCGATTTACGAGCAGTACTTC.

The chain uses TRBV27 and TRBJ1-2, with D perhaps TRBD1 (6 bases). Germline lookup yields CDR1 MNHEY and CDR2 SMNVEV (reference sequence). The V gene lost 4 bases and the J gene lost 8 bases, with 11 bases spanning the gap. This CDR3 has 12 residues. As DNA, the CDR3 is TGTGCCAGCAGTTCCTACAGGGAAGGCTACACCTTC. Its translation is CASSSYREGYTF.

The CDR3 coding sequence is TGTGCCAGCAGCTTGCGTGGACTAGCGCGAGACAATGAGCAGTTCTTC. The encoded protein is CASSLRGLARDNEQFF. The chain employs TRBV5-6 and TRBJ2-1; 9 bases map to TRBD2. This CDR3 has 16 amino acids. The V gene's germline CDR1 is SGHDT and CDR2 YYEEEE. J lost 5 bases, V lost 1 base, and 7 bases had no gene match.

The gene calls are TRBV19 and TRBJ2-3; 8 nucleotides match TRBD1. V was pared by 5 bases and J by 7 bases, with 20 bases of the junction left unmatched. The CDR3 loop spans 18 amino acids. The germline V gene has CDR1 LNHDA and CDR2 SQIVND (reference sequence). The CDR3 sequence is CASSPSNYRDRRPHTQYF. The CDR3 DNA reads TGTGCCAGTAGTCCCTCAAACTACCGGGACAGGCGACCTCATACGCAGTATTTT.

The chain couples TRBV7-2 to TRBJ2-3; 8 nucleotides align to TRBD2. V shed 2 bases, J shed 0 bases, and the junction held 7 bases outside the gene matches. The CDR3 length is 17 residues. CDR1 SGHTA and CDR2 FQGNSA come from the germline V gene. CDR3 nucleotide sequence: TGTGCCAGCAGCTTATATAGGGCTAGCGGGAGCACAGATACGCAGTATTTT. Protein sequence: CASSLYRASGSTDTQYF.

This chain joins TRBV6-5 and TRBJ2-1; D remains ambiguous. This CDR3 spans 14 amino acids. Trimming removed 5 bases at V and 4 bases at J, with 12 bases between. Germline V gene sequence: CDR1 MNHEY, CDR2 SVGAGI. The CDR3 DNA follows: TGTGCCAGCAGTACGACTGAGCCATACAATGAGCAGTTCTTC. It encodes CASSTTEPYNEQFF.